The T cell receptor (beta chain) under discussion was sequenced for a study of OX40 agonist ivuxolimab in advanced cancers. Turning to the study itself: Antecedent anti-PD-1, anti-PD-L1 or anti-CTLA-4 therapy was permissible, with about 39% having received some.

The CDR3 is made up of 15 amino acids. Germline V lookup: CDR1 SGHAT, CDR2 FQNNGV. V was cut by 2 bases and J by 5 bases, with 15 bases left in between. Profiling relied on immunoSEQ multiplex PCR, and the TCRdb table lists in-frame clones only, not all of them. The repertoire holds some 48,000 clones, with about 81% as singletons. The receptor comes from an adult with an advanced solid tumor such as melanoma, head and neck, liver or kidney cancer. This specimen was CD4+ or CD8+ T cells sorted from blood, taken in a trial of the OX40 agonist ivuxolimab. J is TRBJ2-5 and V is TRBV11-2, with D perhaps matching TRBD2 (6 bases). The CDR3 protein is CASSLSRGNVETQYF. The CDR3 DNA sequence: TGTGCCAGCAGCTTATCGCGCGGGAATGTGGAGACCCAGTACTTC.